The clone carrying this T cell receptor (beta chain) was detected only once. The target antigen is unknown. TCRdb itself ran the reads through MiXCR, one entry per CDR3 protein. The data show hundreds of thousands of distinct CDR3 sequences, with 25% to 40% seen just once and around 15% held by the top ten. The data were taken from a study of T cell repertoires in cytomegalovirus infection. The CDR3 totals 15 residues. The ends were cut back, 2 bases at V and 4 bases at J, with 14 bases in the middle. CDR1 is SEHNR and CDR2 is FQNEAQ in the germline V gene (reference sequence). Specimen: cultured CD8+ T cells from PBMCs, collected from culture after CMV antigen stimulation. This chain joins TRBV7-9 and TRBJ1-2; TRBD1 is a possible D gene (6 bases). This TCR came from a human donor in good health (CMV status not recorded). Some clones in this sample may be carry-over from other donors' samples. The chain's CDR3 is CASSLPTGHGYGYTF. The CDR3 coding sequence is TGTGCCAGCAGCTTACCCACAGGGCACGGCTATGGCTACACCTTC.